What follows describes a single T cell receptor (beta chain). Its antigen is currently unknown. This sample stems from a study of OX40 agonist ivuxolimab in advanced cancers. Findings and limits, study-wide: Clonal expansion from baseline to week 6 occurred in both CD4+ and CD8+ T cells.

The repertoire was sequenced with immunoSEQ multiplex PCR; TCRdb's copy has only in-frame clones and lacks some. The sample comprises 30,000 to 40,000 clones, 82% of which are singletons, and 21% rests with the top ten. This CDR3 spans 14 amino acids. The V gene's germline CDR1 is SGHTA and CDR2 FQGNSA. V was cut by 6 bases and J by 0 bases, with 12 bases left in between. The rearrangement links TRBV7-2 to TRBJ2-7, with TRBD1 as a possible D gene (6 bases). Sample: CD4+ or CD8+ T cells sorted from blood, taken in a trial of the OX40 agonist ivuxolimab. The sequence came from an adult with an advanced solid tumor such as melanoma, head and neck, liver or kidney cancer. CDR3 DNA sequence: TGTGCCAGCAGAAATACAGGGCTCTCCTACGAGCAGTACTTC. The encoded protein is CASRNTGLSYEQYF.